One and the same sample provided the 14 T cell receptor beta chains below, sequenced in a study of response to subunit inactivated influenza vaccine. TCRdb reprocessed the RT-PCR reads via MiXCR and lists one record per CDR3 protein. The data hold around 790,000 distinct CDR3 sequences, with roughly 20% observed a single time. This material consisted of PBMCs from blood, taken roughly 5 days after vaccination. The receptors come from a middle-aged man who received an inactivated influenza vaccine.

This sequence joins TRBV3-1 and TRBJ1-3; no reliable D call. Trimming left V 1 base short and J 0 bases short, with 7 bases between. Germline CDR1 LGHDT, CDR2 YNNKEL (reference sequence). The CDR3 is made up of 15 amino acids. CDR3 region: CASSQGQLSGNTIYF. CDR3 DNA: TGTGCCAGCAGCCAAGGTCAGCTCTCTGGAAACACCATATATTTT.

This clonotype was counted a few times. The chain links TRBV25-1 to TRBJ1-3, with TRBD1 matching over 9 bases. The CDR3 has 15 residues. J gave up 3 bases and V 6 bases, and 6 bases lay outside the gene matches. Germline loops: CDR1 MGHDK, CDR2 SYGVNS. Written as DNA, the CDR3 is TGTGCCAGCAGGCTACAGGGGGCTTATGGAAACACCATATATTTT. Amino acids: CASRLQGAYGNTIYF.

This clonotype has more than one count but fewer than ten. The V call is TRBV20-1, the J call TRBJ2-2; 10 bases align to TRBD2. The CDR3 sequence is 16 residues long. Germline CDR1 and CDR2: DFQATT and SNEGSKA (reference sequence). The V and J ends lost 1 base and 1 base, in that order; junction bases with no gene match: 3. The CDR3 DNA follows: TGCAGTGCTAGAGTACTAGCGGGACGGAACACCGGGGAGCTGTTTTTT. Translating it yields CSARVLAGRNTGELFF.

A remark on this clonotype: The junction differs from germline at one of its ends, possibly a read error. This sequence joins TRBV6-5 and TRBJ2-1; tentative D call: TRBD1 (5 bases). Germline CDR1 reads MNHEY; CDR2 reads SVGAGI. The CDR3 extends over 13 amino acids. CDR3 nucleotide sequence: TGTGCCAGCAGTTACAGTCCGGACAAGGAGCAGTTCTTC. It yields the protein CASSYSPDKEQFF.

This clonotype was seen at least ten times. The chain uses TRBV20-1 and TRBJ2-7, with D hard to call. Trimming stripped 0 bases from V and 0 bases from J, with 9 bases between. In germline, CDR1 is DFQATT, CDR2 SNEGSKA (reference sequence). This CDR3 is 14 amino acids long. CDR3 sequence: CSARDGFDSYEQYF. Here the CDR3 DNA reads TGCAGTGCTAGAGACGGCTTTGACTCCTACGAGCAGTACTTC.

This clonotype was counted between two and nine times. The chain uses TRBV4-3 and TRBJ2-3; D may be TRBD1 (5 bases). The CDR3 sequence is 15 residues long. From germline, CDR1 is LGHNA and CDR2 YSLEER. V lost 2 bases and J 4 bases, leaving 13 bases between the germline ends. The DNA for the CDR3 is TGCGCCAGCAGCCAACTAGGGGAACAGGCAGATACGCAGTATTTT. It specifies CASSQLGEQADTQYF.

In its sample, this clonotype was seen once. The junction and the germline gene differ at one end; a read error may be behind it. The gene calls are TRBV12-3 or TRBV12-4 and TRBJ2-7; 8 bases fit TRBD2. The CDR3 is 15 residues long. In DNA, the CDR3 is TGTGTCAGCAGTTTACCCGGGGGGGCTATGTACGAGCAGTATTTC. Amino acid sequence: CVSSLPGGAMYEQYF.

This clonotype was seen many times. The V gene is TRBV7-2, the J gene TRBJ2-3, with 7 bases identical to TRBD2. V shed 11 bases and J 5 bases; nucleotides not matched to a gene: 13. The CDR3 spans 14 residues. Germline CDR1 and CDR2: SGHTA and FQGNSA. The CDR3 protein is CASGRGDAVDTQYF. The CDR3 DNA reads TGTGCCTCCGGCCGGGGGGACGCAGTAGATACGCAGTATTTT.

The sample holds a few counts of this clonotype. The chain joins TRBV12-3 or TRBV12-4 to TRBJ1-5; no clear D gene. V was shortened by 2 bases and J by 7 bases, with 6 bases between the two germline ends. This CDR3 is 12 amino acids long. The CDR3 DNA sequence: TGTGCCAGCAGTTTAACGTTACAGCCCCAGCATTTT. Translated, it gives CASSLTLQPQHF.

This clonotype was recorded a few times. The chain recombines TRBV9 with TRBJ2-5; TRBD2 matches at 7 bases. After removal of 4 bases from V and 5 bases from J, the junction contained 11 bases not matched to a gene. The CDR3 spans 15 residues. The germline V gene has CDR1 SGDLS and CDR2 YYNGEE. The CDR3 sequence: CASSPHRTRRETQYF. CDR3 coding DNA: TGTGCCAGCAGCCCCCACCGGACTAGACGGGAGACCCAGTACTTC.

There are a few counts of this clonotype. The gene calls are TRBV12-3 or TRBV12-4 and TRBJ1-4; no clear D. The CDR3 contains 15 residues. V was clipped by 6 bases and J by 0 bases, with 11 bases between them. CDR3 sequence (DNA): TGTGCCAGCAGCCGGGGAGATACAACTAATGAAAAACTGTTTTTT. This encodes CASSRGDTTNEKLFF.

In its sample, this clonotype was seen once. This rearrangement joins TRBV5-1 to TRBJ2-7, with 9 bases that match TRBD1. CDR3 size: 17 residues. Germline CDR1 and CDR2: SGHRS and YFSETQ. J lost 3 bases, V lost 0 bases, and 10 bases had no gene match. DNA of the CDR3: TGCGCCAGCAGCTTGGTGGGACAGGGTTTGGGGCTCTACGAGCAGTACTTC. Protein product: CASSLVGQGLGLYEQYF.

The chain is built from TRBV3-1 and TRBJ2-7; D gene uncertain. With 4 bases removed from V and 6 bases from J, the gap between germline ends came to 13 bases. Germline lookup yields CDR1 LGHDT and CDR2 YNNKEL (reference sequence). The CDR3 sequence is 13 residues long. The CDR3 here is CASSLPGPGEQYF. The CDR3 nucleotides read TGTGCCAGCAGCCTACCGGGTCCTGGCGAGCAGTACTTC.

The sample holds many counts of this clonotype. V is TRBV20-1 and J is TRBJ1-1; 8 bases line up with TRBD1. Germline-derived CDR1 and CDR2 are DFQATT and SNEGSKA (reference sequence). J gave up 5 bases and V 2 bases, and 7 bases lay outside the gene matches. The CDR3 length is 14 residues. The CDR3 sequence: CSARIGQGRTEAFF. The CDR3 coding sequence is TGCAGTGCTAGAATTGGACAGGGAAGGACTGAAGCTTTCTTT.